This TCR beta chain was identified during a study of metastatic and nonmetastatic thyroid tumors. Study-level background: The study looked at repertoires side by side in blood and in tumor or nodule tissue from malignant and benign thyroid patients. Study-wide results and caveats: The reported finding was significantly higher TCR beta diversity in malignant thyroid tumors relative to benign nodules, in blood and tumor.

This clone was seen many times. The target antigen is unknown. One junction end does not reproduce the germline sequence, and a read error may be involved. No patient received treatment before thyroid surgery. Per the original data handling: Clinicopathological groups differed in CDR3, with these differences serving to build a distant-metastasis classifier for papillary thyroid cancer. TCRdb ran MiXCR on the PCR reads. Here the V and J calls rest on TCRdb's processing, not on the authors' analysis. The data show some 15,000 clones, with approximately 15% seen just once and roughly 17% held by the top ten. The CDR3 spans 11 residues. In germline, CDR1 is SNHLY, CDR2 FYNNEI.

The origin of this receptor is a female donor with papillary thyroid cancer or a benign thyroid nodule (not recorded which). Some clones in this sample may be carry-over from other donors' samples. The sequencing sample was made of blood. The rearrangement uses TRBV2 and TRBJ1-1; D ambiguous. The CDR3 loop reads CASSYDTEAFF. The CDR3 DNA sequence: TGTGCCAGCAGTTACGACACAGAAGCTTTCTTT.